The T cell receptor beta chain described here comes from a study of T cells in Graves' hyperthyroidism and ophthalmopathy (dated by TCRdb to between 2018 and 2020). In terms of the full investigation: To identify distinguishing TCR V-J signatures, a discovery cohort of some 99 patients was used, comprising 40 to 45 with Graves' ophthalmopathy and around 60 with stable Graves' hyperthyroidism. An independent validation cohort of some 18 hyperthyroidism patients and over 15 patients who later progressed to ophthalmopathy tested prospective prediction of ophthalmopathy. The 90 or so discovery patients were randomly split 7:3 into training and test sets. In addition, the study compared T-cell repertoires in thyroid tissue and in blood from several Graves' hyperthyroidism patients. Once sampling was done, hyperthyroidism patients were given methimazole at a starting dose of 30 mg daily, whereas ophthalmopathy patients were given high-dose intravenous methylprednisolone. According to the paper, TCR Vbeta CDR3 sequencing was carried out on more than 120 peripheral blood samples, which came from about 45 ophthalmopathy, 75 to 80 hyperthyroidism and roughly 17 progressor patients.

Comment on this clonotype: Its cognate antigen has yet to be identified. Base qualities are missing; no much larger clone stands one base away.

Results and caveats for the whole study, not just this receptor: In validation, the model predicted progression to ophthalmopathy a median of roughly 6.1 months before onset, with approximately 68% sensitivity and more than 72% specificity. In cross-validation, a model built on a 13 V-J signature told ophthalmopathy apart from stable hyperthyroidism with less than 90% sensitivity and roughly 83% specificity, and in testing the same model reached 80%/75%. Most expanded thyroid clonotypes (frequency above 0.001) were also detected in blood, suggesting blood repertoires may reflect thyroid immune responses. No statistical method was used to set the sample size in advance, and investigators knew the group allocation.

The TCR beta CDR3 regions were amplified from the RNA transcripts. A first-round RT-PCR of the TCR CDR3 used the HTBI primer set with the Qiagen OneStep RT-PCR kit. Libraries were constructed in a second round of multiplex PCR, after which size selection and purification were carried out. Sequencing of the libraries was done on an Illumina HiSeq2000 using paired-end 100 bp reads. Concerning the study's data processing: SOAPnuke was used to process the raw data, removing reads that contained adapters or uncalled bases, had a mean Phred below 15, or lacked an exact match to the constant primer or identifier. COPE v1.2.5 was used to merge high-quality paired reads, and clonotypes were defined as unique nucleotide sequences. MiTCR v1.1 was used to align clonotypes to the IMGT TRBV, TRBD and TRBJ reference segments. Only V-J combinations with frequency above 0.0001, covering about 99% of repertoires, were analysed. A TCS score was defined as the ratio between F50 (clonal expansion) and ExV (chaos), using BLOSUM62-based TCRdist between CDR3 peptides within each V-J. Welch's t-statistics and random forest reduced fewer than 600 V-J features to around 14, which were used in a naive Bayes classifier (R e1071). The similarity between thyroid and blood repertoires was quantified using the Morisita-Horn index. TCRdb handled the public reads itself, with Q25 trimming in fastp and clone calling in MiXCR, and kept productive beta chains. Every entry covers one CDR3 protein and lists the most common genes and DNA from its rows. These V and J calls rely on TCRdb rather than the paper's analysis. The table for this sample lists 500,000 to 750,000 distinct CDR3 sequences; around 45% of them were counted only once. Around 7.7% of the sample comes from the top ten.

Reading from cysteine to phenylalanine, the CDR3 counts 12 amino acids. Solely the CDR3 DNA is kept, with 36 bases framed from the first base. From the germline V gene (reference sequence), CDR1 is LNHNV and CDR2 is YYDKDF. Relative to germline, V is 2 bases shorter and J is 8 bases shorter, with 9 bases between their ends. Graves' hyperthyroidism was defined as stable when no progression to ophthalmopathy occurred over 18 months of follow-up. Hyperthyroidism patients were newly diagnosed, with disease duration under 2 months, and aged 18 to 65 years. Patients with uncontrolled infections, other autoimmune diseases, pregnancy or lactation were excluded. Diagnoses were based on clinical symptoms, serum thyroxine and TRAb, thyroid ultrasound and orbital computed tomography. Trizol reagent was used to extract total RNA, and RNA quality was then checked on an Agilent 2100 Bioanalyzer.

The clonotype originates from a woman between 18 and 29 years old with Graves' hyperthyroidism. The specimen sequenced was peripheral blood or thyroid tissue (not recorded which). Recombination connected TRBV15 to TRBJ1-2, with the D gene not confidently named. The CDR3 is CATSRKEEGYTF. The bases read TGTGCCACCAGCAGAAAAGAGGAGGGCTACACCTTC. Joined to the reference TRBV15 and TRBJ1-2 proteins, this CDR3 gives the full variable domain: DAMVIQNPRYQVTQFGKPVTLSCSQTLNHNVMYWYQQKSSQAPKLLFHYYDKDFNNEADTPDNFQSRRPNTSFCFLDIRSPGLGDTAMYLCATSRKEEGYTFGSGTRLTVV.